This T cell receptor beta chain was sequenced for a study of identical twins. Study-wide findings and caveats: Low generation probability was overrepresented in out-of-frame alpha sequences shared by twins.

V lost 0 bases to trimming and J lost 1 base; unmatched junction nucleotides: 4. CDR1 and CDR2 (germline): DFQATT, SNEGSKA (reference sequence). The length of the CDR3 is 17 residues. TCRdb ran MiXCR on the 5' RACE reads and lists one entry per CDR3 protein. This table has hundreds of thousands of distinct CDR3 sequences, about 7% appearing once. This clonotype was detected a few times. Its target is unknown. These data are also associated with another study on yellow fever vaccine responses in identical twins.

Input material: PBMCs. This rearrangement joins TRBV20-1 to TRBJ2-2; TRBD2 matches 11 bases. The sequence was obtained from a woman younger than 30 in good health. CDR3 sequence reads: CSARDPGLAGNTGELFF. The CDR3 region has the DNA TGCAGTGCTAGAGATCCAGGACTAGCGGGGAACACCGGGGAGCTGTTTTTT.